Each of the 15 T cell receptor beta chains below was sequenced from the same sample in a study of tissue T cells after allogeneic stem cell transplantation. The assay was immunoSEQ multiplex PCR, and TCRdb's table has in-frame clones only and misses some. The sample has 48,000 or so clones, 73% seen once. Material for sequencing was sorted cells pooled from one or two spleens. These receptors came from a pool of C57BL/6 mice in good health.

Points on this clone: Each gene name is a mouse one. The CDR3 goes on 1 residue after the read ends, and that part is filled in from the germline J gene. The rearrangement links TRBV3 to TRBJ2-2; 9 bases line up with TRBD1. After removal of 3 bases from V and 6 bases from J, the junction contained 2 bases not matched to a gene. The germline CDR1 and CDR2 sequences are SNHLY and FYNGKV (reference sequence). The CDR3 length is 14 residues. The CDR3 DNA, read in part, is TGTGCCAGCAGCTTGGGACAGGGATCCGGGCAGCTCTAC. This gives the protein CASSLGQGSGQLY. The entire CDR3 sequence reads CASSLGQGSGQLYF.

This clone appeared a few times. The gene symbols are mouse symbols. The read finishes 1 residue shy of the CDR3 end, and the germline J gene is used to complete it. The chain joins TRBV15 to TRBJ2-7; tentative D call: TRBD2 (6 bases). The CDR3 contains 13 residues. V was trimmed by 7 bases and J by 0 bases, leaving 10 bases between them. Germline V CDR1 and CDR2: SGHND, FRSKSL. The CDR3: CASTLGSSYEQYF. CDR3 DNA (partial): TGTGCCAGCACTCTGGGGAGCTCCTATGAACAGTAC.

The sample holds a few counts of this clone. Gene names and germline refer to mouse. The read terminates 1 residue before the CDR3 end, so the remaining end is supplied by the germline J gene. Other DNA sequences within the sample encode an identical CDR3. This sequence joins TRBV5 and TRBJ2-7, with 10 bases fitting TRBD2. The CDR3 is 14 residues long. The V and J ends lost 3 bases and 3 bases, in that order; junction bases with no gene match: 2. Looked up from germline, CDR1 is LGHNA and CDR2 is YNLKQL (reference sequence). CDR3 DNA (partial): TGTGCCAGCAGCCATCGGGACTGGGGCTATGAACAGTAC. Amino acids: CASSHRDWGYEQY. The complete CDR3 reads CASSHRDWGYEQYF.

A word on this clone: Gene names and germline match the mouse. The observed sequence ends 1 residue before the CDR3 terminus, with the missing tail filled in from the germline J gene. This sequence joins TRBV3 and TRBJ2-2, with D possibly matching TRBD2 (6 bases). Trimming left V 4 bases short and J 1 base short, with 7 bases between. This CDR3 has 14 residues. Germline CDR1 is SNHLY and CDR2 is FYNGKV (reference sequence). The DNA read from the CDR3 is TGTGCCAGCAGCTCCTGGGGAAACACCGGGCAGCTCTAC. It yields the protein CASSSWGNTGQLY. The complete CDR3 reads CASSSWGNTGQLYF.

Remarks on this clone: Mouse germline and gene names are used. The part of the CDR3 DNA that was read is TGTGCCAGCTCTCTCGCTGGGGTCCAAGACACCCAGTAC. Its protein is CASSLAGVQDTQY. The entire CDR3 protein is CASSLAGVQDTQYF. This chain uses TRBV12-1 with TRBJ2-5, with D possibly matching TRBD2 (6 bases). Read sequence stops 1 residue before the CDR3 end, and the germline J gene provides the missing end. CDR1 SGHSN and CDR2 HYEKVE come from the germline V gene. Trimming left V 0 bases short and J 2 bases short, with 8 bases between. The CDR3 spans 14 residues.

For this clone: The gene names given are mouse names. The read ends 1 residue before the CDR3 terminus; that terminus is restored from the germline J gene. This specimen includes other DNA sequences encoding the same CDR3. V and J are TRBV2 and TRBJ1-4; 7 bases are shared with TRBD1. With V trimmed by 3 bases and J by 0 bases, 1 base remained unmatched. The CDR3 runs to 15 residues. Germline CDR1 is LGHNA and CDR2 is YSYQKL. CDR3 DNA, as far as it was read: TGTGCCAGCAGCCAGGACAGGATTTCCAACGAAAGATTATTT. Translating gives CASSQDRISNERLF. The entire CDR3 protein is CASSQDRISNERLFF. The whole variable domain, remainder taken from reference TRBV2 and TRBJ1-4, is DPKIIQKPKYLVAVTGSEKILICEQYLGHNAMYWYRQSAKKPLEFMFSYSYQKLMDNQTASSRFQPQSSKKNHLDLQITALKPDDSATYFCASSQDRISNERLFFGHGTKLSVL.

A word on this clone: Gene names and germline refer to mouse. Coverage ceases 1 residue before the CDR3 finishes, and the germline J gene fills in the end. The chain recombines TRBV5 with TRBJ1-4; TRBD1 agrees at 10 bases. The CDR3 is 15 amino acids. Losses at the gene ends were 4 bases for V and 3 bases for J; bases not matched to a gene: 2. Germline CDR1 LGHNA, CDR2 YNLKQL (reference sequence). Partial CDR3 DNA: TGTGCCAGCAGCCGGGACAGGGGACCCAACGAAAGATTATTT. This gives the protein CASSRDRGPNERLF. The full CDR3 is CASSRDRGPNERLFF.

To note about this clone: Gene names refer to mouse genes. With the read ending 1 residue before the CDR3 end, the germline J gene is used to fill in that end. The V and J genes are TRBV5 and TRBJ2-1; D not resolved. The CDR3 consists of 15 residues. The germline V gene encodes CDR1 LGHNA and CDR2 YNLKQL (reference sequence). The V and J ends lost 0 bases and 1 base respectively, with 7 bases between them. The CDR3 sequence: CASSQDQTNYAEQFF. The sequenced CDR3 bases are TGTGCCAGCAGCCAAGATCAGACCAACTATGCTGAGCAGTTC.

This clone has only one observation. Gene names and germline refer to mouse. The CDR3 goes on 1 residue after the read ends, and that part is filled in from the germline J gene. V gene TRBV13-2 combines with J gene TRBJ2-5; the match to TRBD2 covers 11 bases. CDR3 size: 17 residues. Per the germline V gene, CDR1 is NNHNN and CDR2 is SYGAGS (reference sequence). Trimming at V came to 1 base and at J to 0 bases, leaving 4 bases not matched to a gene. The sequenced CDR3 bases are TGTGCCAGCGGTGATCCAGGACTGGGGGGTAACCAAGACACCCAGTAC. Its protein is CASGDPGLGGNQDTQY. The entire CDR3 reads CASGDPGLGGNQDTQYF.

This clone came up once. Gene names refer to mouse genes. The covered CDR3 bases are TGCACCTGCAGTGCACTCGGGACAGATTCGCCCCTCTAC. As protein: CTCSALGTDSPLY. The whole CDR3 region reads CTCSALGTDSPLYF. This chain connects TRBV1 to TRBJ1-6; 7 bases are a match to TRBD1. The read gets to within 1 residue of the CDR3 end, and the germline J gene fills in the rest. TRBJ1-6 is marked as an open reading frame, function uncertain. Germline-derived CDR1 and CDR2 are NSQYPW and LRSPGD (reference sequence). This CDR3 contains 14 residues. With V trimmed by 2 bases and J by 8 bases, 3 bases remained unmatched.

A word on this clone: Mouse gene names and germline throughout. The read ends 1 residue before the CDR3 terminus; that terminus is restored from the germline J gene. This rearrangement joins TRBV13-1 to TRBJ1-3; a possible D gene is TRBD1 (5 bases). V lost 2 bases and J 3 bases, leaving 12 bases between the germline ends. Germline loops: CDR1 NSHNY, CDR2 SYGAGN. This CDR3 is 15 amino acids long. CDR3 region: CASSDTGRGGNTLYF. The covered CDR3 bases are TGTGCCAGCAGTGACACGGGGCGCGGTGGAAATACGCTCTAT.

Comment on this clone: Genes and germline are mouse. The CDR3 extends 1 residue past the end of the read, so its final part is completed from the germline J gene. V gene TRBV13-2 combines with J gene TRBJ2-3; D may match TRBD1 or TRBD2 (5 bases each). CDR1 and CDR2 (germline): NNHNN, SYGAGS (reference sequence). V dropped 5 bases and J dropped 0 bases, with 13 bases sitting between them. The CDR3 sequence is 15 residues long. The CDR3 bases that were read are TGTGCCAGCGGCGTCGGGACGTATAGTGCAGAAACGCTGTAT. Protein product: CASGVGTYSAETLY. The entire CDR3 is CASGVGTYSAETLYF.

Regarding this clone: Gene names denote mouse genes. CDR3 bases read: TGTGCCAGCAGCTTTGGGGGGGGCTATGAACAGTAC. As protein: CASSFGGGYEQY. The whole CDR3 protein is CASSFGGGYEQYF. This chain connects TRBV3 to TRBJ2-7; 8 bases are a match to TRBD2. Read sequence stops 1 residue before the CDR3 end, and the germline J gene provides the missing end. Germline V gene lookup returns CDR1 SNHLY and CDR2 FYNGKV (reference sequence). CDR3 size: 13 residues. The junction had 1 base not matched to a gene; V was cut back by 3 bases and J by 3 bases.

Notes on this clone: The genes are named according to mouse. Read sequence stops 1 residue before the CDR3 end, and the germline J gene provides the missing end. The chain recombines TRBV19 with TRBJ2-7; the D call may be TRBD1 or TRBD2 (5 bases each). Germline lookup yields CDR1 FNHDT and CDR2 SITEND (reference sequence). Trimming cost V 7 bases and J 0 bases, with 8 bases left between them. This CDR3 comprises 12 residues. The sequenced part of the CDR3 DNA is TGTGCCAGCTGGGGCCCCTCCTATGAACAGTAC. It specifies CASWGPSYEQY. The complete CDR3 sequence is CASWGPSYEQYF.

As to this clone: Genes and germline are mouse. Here the CDR3 reads CASSPDRGQDTQYF. The part of the CDR3 DNA that was read is TGTGCCAGCAGCCCGGACAGGGGGCAAGACACCCAGTAC. The chain combines TRBV13-1 with TRBJ2-5; TRBD1 matches at 10 bases. Read coverage stops 1 residue before the CDR3 terminus; the germline J gene supplies the remainder. The CDR3 covers 14 residues. Germline V gene sequence: CDR1 NSHNY, CDR2 SYGAGN. J lost 3 bases, V lost 5 bases, and 3 bases had no gene match.